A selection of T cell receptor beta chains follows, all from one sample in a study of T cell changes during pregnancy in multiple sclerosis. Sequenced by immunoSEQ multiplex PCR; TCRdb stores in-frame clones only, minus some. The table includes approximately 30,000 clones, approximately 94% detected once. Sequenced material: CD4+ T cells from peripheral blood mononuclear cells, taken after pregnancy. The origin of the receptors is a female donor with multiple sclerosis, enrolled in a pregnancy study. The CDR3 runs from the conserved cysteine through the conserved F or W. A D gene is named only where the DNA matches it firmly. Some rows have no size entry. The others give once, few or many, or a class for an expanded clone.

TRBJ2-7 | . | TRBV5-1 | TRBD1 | CASSLTLTGTGGTYEQYF | TGCGCCAGCAGCTTGACCCTTACCGGGACAGGGGGAACCTACGAGCAGTACTTC
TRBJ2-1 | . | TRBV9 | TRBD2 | CASSPIGTRGGPQFF | TGTGCCAGCAGCCCGATCGGCACCCGGGGGGGCCCTCAGTTCTTC
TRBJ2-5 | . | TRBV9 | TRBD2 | CASSVDLASGGQTQYF | TGTGCCAGCAGCGTAGATCTTGCTAGCGGGGGACAGACCCAGTACTTC
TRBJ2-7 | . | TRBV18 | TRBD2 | CASSPTGTSTFEQYF | TGTGCCAGCTCACCAACCGGGACTAGCACTTTCGAGCAGTACTTC
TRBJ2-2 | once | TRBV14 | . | CASSRQGLTGELFF | TGTGCCAGCAGCCGCCAGGGCCTCACCGGGGAGCTGTTTTTT
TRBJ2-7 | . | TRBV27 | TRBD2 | CASKLRGGQYF | TGTGCCAGCAAACTACGGGGGGGGCAGTACTTC
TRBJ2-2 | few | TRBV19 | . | CASSDLNTGELFF | TGTGCCAGTAGTGACTTAAACACCGGGGAGCTGTTTTTT
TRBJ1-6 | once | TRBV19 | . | CASTGQRLSPLHF | TGTGCCAGTACTGGACAGCGCTTATCCCCCCTCCACTTT
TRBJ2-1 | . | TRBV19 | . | CASREGVSSYNEQFF | TGTGCCAGTAGGGAAGGAGTCAGCTCCTACAATGAGCAGTTCTTC
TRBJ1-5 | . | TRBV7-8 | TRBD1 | CASSISDRDGGPQHF | TGTGCCAGCAGCATATCGGACAGGGACGGCGGGCCCCAGCATTTT
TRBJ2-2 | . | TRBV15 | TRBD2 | CATSRILAGPTGELFF | TGTGCCACCAGCAGAATACTAGCGGGGCCAACCGGGGAGCTGTTTTTT
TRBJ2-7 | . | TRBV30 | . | CAWKRESYEQYF | TGTGCCTGGAAACGGGAATCCTACGAGCAGTACTTC
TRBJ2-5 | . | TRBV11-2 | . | CASSPPRGTQYF | TGTGCCAGCAGCCCCCCCAGGGGGACCCAGTACTTC
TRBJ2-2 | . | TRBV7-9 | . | CASSSRGLAGELFF | TGTGCCAGCAGCTCGCGGGGCCTGGCTGGGGAGCTGTTTTTT
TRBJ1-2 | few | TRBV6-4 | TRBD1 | CASRAGQAGDGYTF | TGTGCCAGCAGGGCGGGACAGGCGGGGGATGGCTACACCTTC
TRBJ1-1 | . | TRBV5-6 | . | CASSPWPADTEAFF | TGTGCCAGCAGCCCGTGGCCAGCGGACACTGAAGCTTTCTTT
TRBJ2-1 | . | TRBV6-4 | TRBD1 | CASSATGYDNEQFF | TGTGCCAGCAGTGCGACAGGGTACGACAATGAGCAGTTCTTC
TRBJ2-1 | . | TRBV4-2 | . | CASSQDLVPNEQFF | TGTGCCAGCAGCCAAGACTTAGTCCCCAATGAGCAGTTCTTC
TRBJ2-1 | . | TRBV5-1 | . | CASSLGLSSYNEQFF | TGCGCCAGCAGCTTGGGACTGAGCTCCTACAATGAGCAGTTCTTC
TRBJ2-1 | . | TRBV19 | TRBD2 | CASRLAGGNEQFF | TGTGCCAGTAGATTAGCGGGGGGAAATGAGCAGTTCTTC
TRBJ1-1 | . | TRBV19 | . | CASSIGALMNTEAFF | TGTGCCAGTAGTATCGGTGCGCTAATGAACACTGAAGCTTTCTTT
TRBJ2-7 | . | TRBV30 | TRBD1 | CAWSPGGEQYF | TGTGCCTGGAGTCCAGGGGGCGAGCAGTACTTC
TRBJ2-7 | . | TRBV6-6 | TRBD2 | CASSYERGKSYEQYF | TGTGCCAGCAGTTACGAGCGGGGTAAATCCTACGAGCAGTACTTC
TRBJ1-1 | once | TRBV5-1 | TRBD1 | CASRGRTGEDVANTEAFF | TGCGCCAGCAGAGGCCGGACAGGGGAAGATGTGGCGAACACTGAAGCTTTCTTT
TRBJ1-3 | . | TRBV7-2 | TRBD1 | CASSTGQGVWGNTIYF | TGTGCCAGCAGCACTGGACAGGGGGTATGGGGAAACACCATATATTTT
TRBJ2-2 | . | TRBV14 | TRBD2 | CASSPTSGSGELFF | TGTGCCAGCAGCCCGACTAGCGGGAGTGGGGAGCTGTTTTTT
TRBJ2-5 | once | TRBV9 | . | CASSVGGARETQYF | TGTGCCAGCAGCGTAGGCGGAGCCCGAGAGACCCAGTACTTC
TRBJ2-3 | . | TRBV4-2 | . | CASSQDSTNTDTQYF | TGTGCCAGCAGCCAAGATTCCACTAACACAGATACGCAGTATTTT
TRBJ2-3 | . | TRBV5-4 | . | CASSLVVSGASTDTQYF | TGTGCCAGCAGCTTGGTGGTGTCAGGGGCTAGCACAGATACGCAGTATTTT
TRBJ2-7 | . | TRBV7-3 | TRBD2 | CASSLTAGARYEQYF | TGTGCCAGCAGCTTAACAGCGGGGGCTCGCTACGAGCAGTACTTC
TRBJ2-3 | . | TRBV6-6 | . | CASSRTDTQYF | TGTGCCAGCAGTCGGACAGATACGCAGTATTTT
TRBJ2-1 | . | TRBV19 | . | CASSTPPNRDQLYEQFF | TGTGCCAGTAGTACTCCCCCGAACAGGGATCAGTTATATGAGCAGTTCTTC
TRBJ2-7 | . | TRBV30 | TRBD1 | CAWSKLQGTYEQYF | TGTGCCTGGAGTAAGTTACAGGGGACCTACGAGCAGTACTTC
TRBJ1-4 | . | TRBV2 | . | CASRRDLRSNEKLFF | TGTGCCAGCAGGCGGGACCTCCGCTCAAATGAAAAACTGTTTTTT
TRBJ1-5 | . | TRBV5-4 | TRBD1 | CASSQGGTGKDQPQHF | TGTGCCAGCAGCCAAGGAGGGACAGGAAAGGATCAGCCCCAGCATTTT
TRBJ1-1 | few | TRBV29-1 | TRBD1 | CSVEQGVTEAFF | TGCAGCGTTGAACAGGGGGTCACTGAAGCTTTCTTT
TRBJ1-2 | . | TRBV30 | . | CAWSLQSGGYTF | TGTGCCTGGAGTTTACAATCGGGGGGCTACACCTTC
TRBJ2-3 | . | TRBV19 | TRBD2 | CASSRGLASTDTQYF | TGTGCCAGTAGTAGAGGACTAGCCTCCACAGATACGCAGTATTTT
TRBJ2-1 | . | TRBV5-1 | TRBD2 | CASSLDVTSGYNEQFF | TGCGCCAGCAGCTTGGACGTGACTAGCGGCTACAATGAGCAGTTCTTC
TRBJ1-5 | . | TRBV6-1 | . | CASTIRGKGNQPQHF | TGTGCCAGCACGATCCGGGGGAAGGGAAATCAGCCCCAGCATTTT
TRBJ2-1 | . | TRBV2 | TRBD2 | CASRGDYSYNEQFF | TGTGCCAGCAGGGGGGACTACTCCTACAATGAGCAGTTCTTC
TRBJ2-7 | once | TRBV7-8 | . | CASSLARGYEQYF | TGTGCCAGCAGCTTAGCTAGGGGATACGAGCAGTACTTC
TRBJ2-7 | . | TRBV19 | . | CASSRGRLYEQYF | TGTGCCAGTAGCCGAGGCAGACTCTACGAGCAGTACTTC
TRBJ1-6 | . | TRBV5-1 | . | CASSRGGGENSPLHF | TGCGCCAGCAGCCGTGGAGGAGGAGAAAATTCACCCCTCCACTTT
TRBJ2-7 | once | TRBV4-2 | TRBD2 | CASSKTGTSGSYEQYF | TGTGCCAGCAGTAAAACCGGGACTAGCGGGAGTTACGAGCAGTACTTC
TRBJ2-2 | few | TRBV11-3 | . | CASSLQQGGSVGTGELFF | TGTGCCAGCAGCTTACAACAGGGAGGGTCGGTTGGTACGGGGGAGCTGTTTTTT
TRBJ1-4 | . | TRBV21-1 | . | CASSRQGPATNEKLFF | TGTGCCAGCAGCAGACAGGGACCAGCAACTAATGAAAAACTGTTTTTT
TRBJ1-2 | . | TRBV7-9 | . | CASSQETGSRGYTF | TGTGCCAGCAGCCAAGAGACGGGTTCTCGAGGCTACACCTTC
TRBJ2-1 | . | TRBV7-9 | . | CASSLAGVRDEQFF | TGTGCCAGCAGCTTAGCCGGGGTCAGAGATGAGCAGTTCTTC
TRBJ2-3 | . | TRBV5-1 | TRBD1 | CASSLARDRATDTQYF | TGCGCCAGCAGCCTGGCCCGGGACAGGGCGACAGATACGCAGTATTTT
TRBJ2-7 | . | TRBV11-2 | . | CASSLVDGSAYEQYF | TGTGCCAGCAGCTTAGTGGATGGTAGCGCCTACGAGCAGTACTTC
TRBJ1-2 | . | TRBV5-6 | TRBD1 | CASSGTATGYGYTF | TGTGCCAGCAGCGGGACAGCGACGGGCTATGGCTACACCTTC
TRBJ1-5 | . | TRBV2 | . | CASSDGGARSNQPQHF | TGTGCCAGCAGTGATGGTGGTGCCCGGAGCAATCAGCCCCAGCATTTT
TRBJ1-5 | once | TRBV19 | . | CASSIYSSNQPQHF | TGTGCCAGTAGTATTTACAGTAGCAATCAGCCCCAGCATTTT
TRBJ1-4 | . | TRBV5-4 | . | CASSLQGNEKLFF | TGTGCCAGCAGCCTACAGGGTAATGAAAAACTGTTTTTT
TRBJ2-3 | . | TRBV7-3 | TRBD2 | CASSSGLGSDTQYF | TGTGCCAGCAGCTCCGGACTAGGCTCCGATACGCAGTATTTT
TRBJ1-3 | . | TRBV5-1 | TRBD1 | CASSLGQGTPGQGNTIYF | TGCGCCAGCAGCCTCGGACAGGGCACACCGGGGCAGGGAAACACCATATATTTT
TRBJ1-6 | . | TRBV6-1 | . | CASSEGLPGHSSYNSPLHF | TGTGCCAGCAGTGAAGGACTGCCGGGACACAGCTCCTATAATTCACCCCTCCACTTT
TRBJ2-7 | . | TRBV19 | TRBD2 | CASSIGEGPYEQYF | TGTGCCAGTAGTATTGGGGAGGGTCCCTACGAGCAGTACTTC